This TCR beta chain was obtained from a study of response to subunit inactivated influenza vaccine (dated by TCRdb to the late 2010s). General notes on the study: The study used deep quantitative T cell receptor repertoire profiling to track responses to a trivalent subunit inactivated influenza vaccine.

What the work shows at the level of the full study, not this receptor alone: It was suggested by the authors that each seasonal influenza vaccination may recruit only a limited number of new T cells.

Libraries were made using RT-PCR. The sequencer listed for this sample is Illumina HiSeq 2500. The public reads were reprocessed in TCRdb via fastp at Q25 and MiXCR, keeping in-frame beta chains. One record per CDR3 amino acid sequence lists the most common genes and DNA. The sample data list about 780,000 distinct CDR3 sequences, and about 18% of these were observed just once. Approximately 10% of the sample comes from the top ten. This clonotype has a handful of counts. This receptor's antigen is unknown. No clone much larger than this one lies a single base away; base qualities are absent. Reading the germline V gene gives CDR1 SGHAT and CDR2 FQNNGV. V is reduced by 3 bases and J by 0 bases, leaving a spacing of 8 bases between them. The CDR3 numbers 15 residues from cysteine through phenylalanine. The only DNA kept is the CDR3, 45 bases in frame from the first base.

The source is a man aged 45 to 65 who received an inactivated influenza vaccine. Donor details come from another sample of the same person, matched by shared clones. Here the chain combines TRBV11-2 and TRBJ2-2; the D gene is perhaps TRBD2, on 6 matching bases. The sample in question was PBMCs from blood, obtained roughly 5 days after vaccination. The CDR3 region: CASSLDYANTGELFF. The DNA sequence follows: TGTGCCAGCAGCTTGGACTATGCGAACACCGGGGAGCTGTTTTTT.